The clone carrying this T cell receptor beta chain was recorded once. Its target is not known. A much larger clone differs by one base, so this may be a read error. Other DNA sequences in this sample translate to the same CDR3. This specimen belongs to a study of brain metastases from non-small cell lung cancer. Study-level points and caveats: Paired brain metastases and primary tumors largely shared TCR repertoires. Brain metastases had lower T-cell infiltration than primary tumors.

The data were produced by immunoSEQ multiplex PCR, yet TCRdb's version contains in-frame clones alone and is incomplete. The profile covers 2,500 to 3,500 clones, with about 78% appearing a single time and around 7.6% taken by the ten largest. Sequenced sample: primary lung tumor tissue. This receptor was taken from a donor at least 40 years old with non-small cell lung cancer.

The CDR3 coding sequence is TGCGCCAGTAGCCAAGATTTAGACCAGCCCCAGCATTTT. Translated: CASSQDLDQPQHF. This sequence joins TRBV4-1 and TRBJ1-5; D unresolved. The germline V gene has CDR1 MGHRA and CDR2 YSYEKL. The CDR3 length is 13 residues.